This T cell receptor (beta chain) is drawn from a study of T cell changes during pregnancy in multiple sclerosis. Unmatched junction bases numbered 2, after V lost 0 bases and J lost 0 bases. CDR1 is MGHRA, CDR2 YSYEKL, per germline. The CDR3 has 15 amino acids. Libraries were prepared by immunoSEQ multiplex PCR; TCRdb keeps only in-frame clonotypes and omits some of them. The sample contains some 74,000 clones, about 92% of which appear only once. Sequencing used peripheral blood, obtained before pregnancy. The gene calls are TRBV4-1 and TRBJ2-7; 7 bases line up with TRBD1. The origin of this receptor is a female donor with multiple sclerosis, enrolled in a pregnancy study. CDR3 residues: CASSQETGASYEQYF. CDR3 bases: TGCGCCAGCAGCCAAGAAACAGGGGCCTCCTACGAGCAGTACTTC.